This TCR beta chain was sequenced during a study of liver allograft versus peripheral blood T cells. Whole-study context: In transplanted livers, T cell receptor repertoires were compared with those found in the recipients' peripheral blood. Notes on the study in general: Reports indicated that T cell receptor repertoires inside liver allografts differed from those in peripheral blood.

One entry per CDR3 protein, called by TCRdb with MiXCR from the reads. Of over a thousand distinct CDR3 sequences in the sample, roughly 15% are singletons; the top ten hold roughly a sixth. The germline V gene encodes CDR1 LNHDA and CDR2 SQIVND (reference sequence). The length of the CDR3 is 15 residues. Trimming removed 6 bases from V and 4 bases from J; junction bases left unmatched: 11. This clonotype is medium-sized. Antigen: not known. The chain joins TRBV19 to TRBJ1-2; 7 nucleotides agree with TRBD1. The clonotype originates from a human patient who had a liver transplant. Some T cells may possibly be graft donor cells. The CDR3 bases are TGTGCCAGTAGACCAAGGGACAGTCTCCTCTATGGCTACACCTTC. Protein sequence: CASRPRDSLLYGYTF.